The clone carrying this T cell receptor (beta chain) was counted many times. These data originate in a study of blood T cell repertoires in COVID-19. The wider study: COVID-19 samples collected from the United States, Italy and Spain covered acute and convalescent phases. Nucleic acid was either cDNA or gDNA, and it came from T cells, B-cell-depleted T cells, or PBMCs.

Profiled with immunoSEQ multiplex PCR; TCRdb holds only in-frame clones, not every one. This table holds hundreds of thousands of clones, 80% to 85% found once. Trimming took 2 bases from V and 8 from J; bases not matched to a gene: 5. The CDR3 has 15 amino acids. Germline-derived CDR1 and CDR2 are MNHEY and SVGAGI. This clonotype was sampled from a woman in her fifties or sixties with active or convalescent COVID-19. Sequencing was carried out using peripheral blood. The chain has TRBV6-5 and TRBJ1-6; 8 bases are shared with TRBD1. The CDR3 DNA is TGTGCCAGCAGTTACACGACAGGGGAGGATTCACCCCTCCACTTT. It yields the protein CASSYTTGEDSPLHF.